Shown below are 30 T cell receptor beta chains from a single sample sequenced in a study of blood T cell repertoires in COVID-19. Profiled with immunoSEQ multiplex PCR; TCRdb holds only in-frame clones, not every one. The table has 200,000 to 300,000 clones, approximately 80% seen once. Sequenced input: peripheral blood. All receptors come from a woman aged 60-75 years with active or convalescent COVID-19.

V and J are TRBV10-1 and TRBJ2-2, with 8 bases that match TRBD2. Germline V lookup: CDR1 WNHNN, CDR2 SYGVQD (reference sequence). This CDR3 is 14 amino acids long. J was trimmed by 2 bases and V by 7 bases; bases with no gene match: 3. The CDR3 DNA is TGCGCCAGCACCGGGGGGGGTAACACCGGGGAGCTGTTTTTT. This sequence encodes CASTGGGNTGELFF.

This chain uses TRBV5-4 with TRBJ2-1, with D possibly TRBD1 on 6 matching bases. The ends were cut back, 1 base at V and 1 base at J, with 9 bases in the middle. Germline assignment: CDR1 SGHNT and CDR2 YYREEE (reference sequence). The CDR3 spans 15 residues. The CDR3 spells CASSLTTGSYNEQFF. DNA for the CDR3: TGTGCCAGCAGCTTGACTACAGGGTCCTACAATGAGCAGTTCTTC.

V usage is TRBV18 and J usage is TRBJ2-1; a weak D match, TRBD2 (6 bases). V was trimmed by 6 bases and J by 5 bases, leaving 20 bases between them. CDR3 size: 16 residues. In germline, CDR1 is KGHSH, CDR2 LQKENI. The CDR3 DNA is TGTGCCAGCTCCGCCGACCTCGGGAGCGGAAACAATGAGCAGTTCTTC. It codes for CASSADLGSGNNEQFF.

Many counts were recorded for this clone. The genes are TRBV27 and TRBJ1-6; 9 bases align to TRBD1. The germline CDR1 and CDR2 sequences are MNHEY and SMNVEV (reference sequence). The CDR3 sequence is 16 residues long. After removal of 4 bases from V and 2 bases from J, the junction contained 3 bases not matched to a gene. DNA for the CDR3: TGTGCCAGCAGTTGGGACAGGGCCACCTATAATTCACCCCTCCACTTT. Translating it yields CASSWDRATYNSPLHF.

The V call is TRBV2, the J call TRBJ2-2; TRBD1 matches at 7 bases. The length of the CDR3 is 16 residues. V lost 2 bases to trimming and J lost 0 bases; unmatched junction nucleotides: 3. Germline values: CDR1 SNHLY, CDR2 FYNNEI. CDR3 sequence (DNA): TGTGCCAGCAGTGAATGGGGGACAGCGAACACCGGGGAGCTGTTTTTT. Encoded protein: CASSEWGTANTGELFF.

V gene TRBV4-1 combines with J gene TRBJ2-1; no reliable D call. Per germline, CDR1 MGHRA and CDR2 YSYEKL. V was shortened by 7 bases and J by 2 bases, with 9 bases between the two germline ends. The CDR3 is made up of 13 amino acids. CDR3 in amino acids: CASTMAPYNEQFF. The CDR3 nucleotides are TGCGCCAGCACAATGGCTCCCTACAATGAGCAGTTCTTC.

The chain is built from TRBV2 and TRBJ1-1; D might be TRBD1 (6 bases). V was trimmed by 6 bases and J by 7 bases, leaving 24 bases between them. CDR1 and CDR2 (germline): SNHLY, FYNNEI. The CDR3 consists of 16 residues. The CDR3 DNA follows: TGTGCCAGCAGCTGGCAGGGGTTCCCCAGGGACGTTGAAGCTTTCTTT. Its translation is CASSWQGFPRDVEAFF.

In this sample, this clone turned up once. The V gene is TRBV5-8, the J gene TRBJ2-7; tentatively, D is TRBD1 (6 bases). Germline V CDR1 and CDR2: SGHTS, YDEGEE. V lost 0 bases, J lost 2 bases, and 9 bases lay in between. This CDR3 spans 14 amino acids. This chain's CDR3 is CASSLAGQTYEQYV. The CDR3 nucleotides are TGTGCCAGCAGCTTGGCCGGACAGACCTACGAGCAGTACGTC.

This chain uses TRBV29-1 with TRBJ2-4, with TRBD1 matching over 9 bases. The J segment lost 5 bases and the V segment lost 4 bases, leaving 9 bases of the junction unmatched. Germline V gene sequence: CDR1 SQVTM, CDR2 ANQGSEA. The CDR3 is 15 amino acids. The CDR3: CSVAPGTGPQNIQYF. The CDR3 region has the DNA TGCAGCGTTGCCCCAGGGACAGGGCCCCAAAACATTCAGTACTTC.

The chain recombines TRBV10-3 with TRBJ2-1; D possibly corresponds to TRBD1 (7 bases). V was trimmed by 6 bases and J by 0 bases, leaving 15 bases between them. The CDR3 has 16 residues. Germline values: CDR1 ENHRY, CDR2 SYGVKD. The CDR3 DNA is TGTGCCATCAGCGGCGGGGACAGACGCTCCTACAATGAGCAGTTCTTC. Its translation: CAISGGDRRSYNEQFF.

V gene TRBV7-9 combines with J gene TRBJ1-2, with 10 positions matching TRBD1. Trimming took 4 bases from V and 6 from J; bases not matched to a gene: 11. The germline gives CDR1 SEHNR, CDR2 FQNEAQ (reference sequence). CDR3 size: 16 residues. This CDR3 reads CASSSTPGQGFDGYTF. The CDR3 nucleotides read TGTGCCAGCAGCTCCACGCCGGGACAGGGGTTTGATGGCTACACCTTC.

J is TRBJ1-2 and V is TRBV29-1; TRBD1 agrees at 8 bases. The germline V gene has CDR1 SQVTM and CDR2 ANQGSEA. This CDR3 has 14 residues. V was clipped by 6 bases and J by 7 bases; unmatched bases: 13. The CDR3 DNA reads as TGCAGCGTATTCCCACAGGGGGGTTTTTTTGGCTACACCTTC. It is translated as CSVFPQGGFFGYTF. The whole variable domain, filled in from reference TRBV29-1 and TRBJ1-2, reads SAVISQKPSRDICQRGTSLTIQCQVDSQVTMMFWYRQQPGQSLTLIATANQGSEATYESGFVIDKFPISRPNLTFSTLTVSNMSPEDSSIYLCSVFPQGGFFGYTFGSGTRLTVV.

This clone was picked up many times. V gene TRBV19 combines with J gene TRBJ2-3; TRBD1 aligns across 11 bases. This CDR3 comprises 15 residues. Germline CDR1 LNHDA, CDR2 SQIVND (reference sequence). V shed 3 bases, J shed 7 bases, and the junction held 6 bases outside the gene matches. The DNA of the CDR3 is TGTGCCAGTAGTATGGCTGGACAGGGGGCATATACGCAGTATTTT. Translating gives CASSMAGQGAYTQYF.

The chain combines TRBV5-1 with TRBJ1-4; 10 bases line up with TRBD1. Losses at the gene ends were 3 bases for V and 6 bases for J; bases not matched to a gene: 5. Germline CDR1 is SGHRS and CDR2 is YFSETQ. This CDR3 region has 15 residues. The CDR3 DNA reads TGCGCCAGCAGCTCAACCGGGACAGGGGATGAAAAACTGTTTTTT. This encodes CASSSTGTGDEKLFF.

The chain is built from TRBV28 and TRBJ2-2; 8 nucleotides agree with TRBD1. Trimming took 3 bases from V and 5 from J; bases not matched to a gene: 5. The CDR3 totals 15 residues. Per germline, CDR1 MDHEN and CDR2 SYDVKM. CDR3 sequence reads: CASSLSRQGTGELFF. CDR3 in DNA: TGTGCCAGCAGTTTGTCCAGACAGGGGACCGGGGAGCTGTTTTTT.

In regard to this clone: The sample has other DNA sequences that encode this CDR3 too. The genes are TRBV6-6 and TRBJ1-1; a weak D match, TRBD1 (5 bases). Germline values: CDR1 MNHNY, CDR2 SVGAGI (reference sequence). This CDR3 has 14 amino acids. The ends were cut back, 6 bases at V and 0 bases at J, with 11 bases in the middle. DNA for the CDR3: TGTGCCAGCAGCCCCTCAGGGATGAACACTGAAGCTTTCTTT. Translation: CASSPSGMNTEAFF.

The genes are TRBV29-1 and TRBJ2-2; 9 positions agree with TRBD1. This CDR3 region has 13 residues. Trimming removed 6 bases from V and 1 base from J; junction bases left unmatched: 0. Germline lookup yields CDR1 SQVTM and CDR2 ANQGSEA. CDR3 nucleotide sequence: TGCAGCGTGGGACAGGGGAACACCGGGGAGCTGTTTTTT. Protein: CSVGQGNTGELFF.

This chain joins TRBV4-2 and TRBJ2-1; 8 bases fit TRBD1. The V and J ends lost 1 base and 16 bases, in that order; junction bases with no gene match: 9. Germline CDR1 and CDR2: LGHNA and YNFKEQ. The CDR3 is 13 amino acids. The CDR3 loop is CASSQGGTGQVFF. The CDR3 nucleotides are TGTGCCAGCAGCCAAGGGGGGACAGGTCAGGTATTCTTC.

In its sample, this clone was seen a few times. This rearrangement joins TRBV7-2 to TRBJ1-1; a weak D match, TRBD1 (5 bases). Looked up from germline, CDR1 is SGHTA and CDR2 is FQGNSA. Trimming stripped 5 bases from V and 1 base from J, with 11 bases between. This CDR3 contains 14 residues. CDR3 sequence: CASSPRVGNTEAFF. CDR3 DNA sequence: TGTGCCAGCAGCCCCAGGGTGGGGAACACTGAAGCTTTCTTT.

The chain couples TRBV4-1 to TRBJ2-3; TRBD2 is a possible D gene (6 bases). CDR3 length equals 18 residues. Between the trimmed V and J ends, which lost 0 bases and 2 bases, there was a span of 18 bases. Germline V CDR1 and CDR2: MGHRA, YSYEKL. Here the CDR3 reads CASSQDYRTKGATDTQYF. The CDR3, as DNA: TGCGCCAGCAGCCAAGATTATCGGACTAAAGGGGCCACAGATACGCAGTATTTT.

The chain is built from TRBV27 and TRBJ2-1; maybe TRBD2 (6 bases). This CDR3 spans 15 amino acids. V lost 1 base and J 2 bases, leaving 9 bases between the germline ends. Germline-derived CDR1 and CDR2 are MNHEY and SMNVEV (reference sequence). CDR3 coding DNA: TGTGCCAGCAGTTTATTGCGGGGTCCCTACAATGAGCAGTTCTTC. This encodes CASSLLRGPYNEQFF.

The gene calls are TRBV7-2 and TRBJ2-1; D is unresolved. V was clipped by 1 base and J by 8 bases, with 15 bases between them. Per germline, CDR1 SGHTA and CDR2 FQGNSA. CDR3 length: 15 amino acids. CDR3: CASSLESRFAYEQFF. Here the CDR3 DNA reads TGTGCCAGCAGCTTAGAGAGCCGCTTTGCGTATGAGCAGTTCTTC.

The J gene is TRBJ2-5, the V gene TRBV2; D remains ambiguous. The CDR3 extends over 13 amino acids. CDR1 SNHLY and CDR2 FYNNEI come from the germline V gene. The V gene lost 3 bases and the J gene lost 5 bases, with 10 bases spanning the gap. The DNA of the CDR3 is TGTGCCAGCAGTGAGGCTCGTGGTGAGACCCAGTACTTC. This sequence encodes CASSEARGETQYF.

This rearrangement joins TRBV7-9 to TRBJ2-5, with D tentatively TRBD2 (6 bases). Germline CDR1 and CDR2: SEHNR and FQNEAQ (reference sequence). Trimming stripped 11 bases from V and 3 bases from J, with 10 bases between. The CDR3 has 11 residues. The CDR3 sequence: CACGEKETQYF. The CDR3, as DNA: TGTGCCTGCGGGGAAAAAGAGACCCAGTACTTC.

J is TRBJ2-7 and V is TRBV7-6; the D gene is possibly TRBD1 (5 bases). The CDR3 has 13 residues. The germline CDR1 and CDR2 sequences are SGHVS and FNYEAQ. Trimming left V 0 bases short and J 7 bases short, with 10 bases between. CDR3 bases: TGTGCCAGCAGCTTAGCGAGAGACAGTGAGCAGTACTTC. It yields the protein CASSLARDSEQYF.

The chain employs TRBV6-5 and TRBJ2-3; D might be TRBD1 (6 bases). Looked up from germline, CDR1 is MNHEY and CDR2 is SVGAGI. The CDR3 consists of 13 residues. Trimming pared 10 bases from V and 2 bases from J, leaving 13 bases between. Written as DNA, the CDR3 is TGTGCCACCTCAGGGGAGCTCACAGATACGCAGTATTTT. It yields the protein CATSGELTDTQYF.

CDR3 protein: CASRTYRVGNEKLFF. The CDR3 bases are TGTGCCAGCAGGACTTACAGGGTAGGGAATGAAAAACTGTTTTTT. The V and J genes are TRBV13 and TRBJ1-4, with a tentative D call TRBD1 (6 bases). Trimming shortened V by 6 bases and J by 5 bases, and 16 bases separated the two germline ends. The CDR3 is made up of 15 amino acids. CDR1 and CDR2 from the germline V gene are PRHDT and FYEKMQ (reference sequence).

The chain carries TRBV5-4 and TRBJ2-1, with D tentatively TRBD2 (6 bases). V lost 0 bases and J 0 bases, leaving 10 bases between the germline ends. Germline CDR1 SGHNT, CDR2 YYREEE (reference sequence). This CDR3 is built from 16 residues. CDR3 nucleotide sequence: TGTGCCAGCAGCTTGGATAGCGGATACTCCTACAATGAGCAGTTCTTC. Amino acid sequence: CASSLDSGYSYNEQFF.

This rearrangement joins TRBV29-1 to TRBJ1-2; TRBD1 aligns across 10 bases. The V gene's germline CDR1 is SQVTM and CDR2 ANQGSEA. V lost 6 bases and J lost 8; bases outside the gene matches: 9. The CDR3 totals 13 residues. The chain's CDR3 is CSVDDRGLDGYTF. DNA of the CDR3: TGCAGCGTGGACGACAGGGGGCTGGACGGCTACACCTTC.

This sequence joins TRBV7-2 and TRBJ2-3; 8 nucleotides align to TRBD1. Germline V gives CDR1 SGHTA, CDR2 FQGNSA. The J segment lost 0 bases and the V segment lost 5 bases, leaving 4 bases of the junction unmatched. The CDR3 loop spans 15 amino acids. The CDR3 bases are TGTGCCAGCAGCGAAGGACAGGGAAGCACAGATACGCAGTATTTT. It translates to CASSEGQGSTDTQYF.